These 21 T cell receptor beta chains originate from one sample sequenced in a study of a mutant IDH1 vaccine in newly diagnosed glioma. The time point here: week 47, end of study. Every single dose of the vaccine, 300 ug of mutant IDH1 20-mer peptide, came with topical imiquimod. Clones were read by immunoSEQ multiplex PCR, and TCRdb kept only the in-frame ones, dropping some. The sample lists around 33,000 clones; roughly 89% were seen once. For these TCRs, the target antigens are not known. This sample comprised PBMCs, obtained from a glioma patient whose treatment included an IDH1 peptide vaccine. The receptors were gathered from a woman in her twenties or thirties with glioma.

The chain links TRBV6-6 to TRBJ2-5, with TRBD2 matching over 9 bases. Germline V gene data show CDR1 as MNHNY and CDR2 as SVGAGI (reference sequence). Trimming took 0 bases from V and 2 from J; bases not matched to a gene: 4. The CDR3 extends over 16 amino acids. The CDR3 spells CASSYSLRGGQETQYF. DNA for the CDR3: TGTGCCAGCAGTTACTCTTTGCGGGGGGGACAAGAGACCCAGTACTTC.

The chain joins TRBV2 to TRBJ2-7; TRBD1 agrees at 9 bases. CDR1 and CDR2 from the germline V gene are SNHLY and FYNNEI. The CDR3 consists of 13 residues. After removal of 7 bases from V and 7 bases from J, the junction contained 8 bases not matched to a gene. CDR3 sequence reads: CASKRQGVGEQYF. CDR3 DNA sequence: TGTGCCAGCAAACGACAGGGGGTGGGGGAGCAGTACTTC. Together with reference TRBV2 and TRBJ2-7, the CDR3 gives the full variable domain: EPEVTQTPSHQVTQMGQEVILRCVPISNHLYFYWYRQILGQKVEFLVSFYNNEISEKSEIFDDQFSVERPDGSNFTLKIRSTKLEDSAMYFCASKRQGVGEQYFGPGTRLTVT.

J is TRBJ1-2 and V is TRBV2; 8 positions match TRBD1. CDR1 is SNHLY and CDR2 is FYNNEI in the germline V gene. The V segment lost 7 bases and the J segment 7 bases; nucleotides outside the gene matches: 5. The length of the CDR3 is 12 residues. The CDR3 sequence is CASIGTGPGYTF. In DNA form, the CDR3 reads TGTGCCAGCATTGGGACAGGTCCTGGCTACACCTTC.

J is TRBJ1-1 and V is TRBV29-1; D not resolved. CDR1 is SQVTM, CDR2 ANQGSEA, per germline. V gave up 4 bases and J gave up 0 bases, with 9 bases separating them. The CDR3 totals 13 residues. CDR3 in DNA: TGCAGCGTTGGGCGGGGAATGAACACTGAAGCTTTCTTT. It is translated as CSVGRGMNTEAFF.

The CDR3 here is CASSFSPSGELFF. The CDR3 DNA reads as TGTGCCAGCAGTTTCTCTCCCTCCGGGGAGCTGTTTTTT. V gene TRBV27 combines with J gene TRBJ2-2; D remains unclear. This CDR3 is 13 amino acids long. V lost 3 bases and J 6 bases, leaving 8 bases between the germline ends. Germline V gives CDR1 MNHEY, CDR2 SMNVEV (reference sequence).

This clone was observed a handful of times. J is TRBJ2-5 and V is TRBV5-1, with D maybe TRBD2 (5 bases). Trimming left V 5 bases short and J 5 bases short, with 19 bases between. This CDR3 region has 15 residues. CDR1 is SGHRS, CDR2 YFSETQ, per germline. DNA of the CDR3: TGCGCCAGCAGGGACTCGGGCCCCAGCTGGGAGACCCAGTACTTC. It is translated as CASRDSGPSWETQYF.

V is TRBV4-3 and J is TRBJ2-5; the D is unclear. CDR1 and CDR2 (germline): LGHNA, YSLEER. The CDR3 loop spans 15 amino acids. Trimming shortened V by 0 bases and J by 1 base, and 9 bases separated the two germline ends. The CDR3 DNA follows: TGCGCCAGCAGCCAAGAGGGTAGTGTCCAAGAGACCCAGTACTTC. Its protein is CASSQEGSVQETQYF.

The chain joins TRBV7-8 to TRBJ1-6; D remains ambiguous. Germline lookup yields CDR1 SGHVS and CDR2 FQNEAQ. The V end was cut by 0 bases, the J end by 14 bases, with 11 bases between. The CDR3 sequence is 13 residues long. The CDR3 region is CASSLARAGTLHF. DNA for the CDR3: TGTGCCAGCAGCTTAGCGCGCGCAGGTACCCTCCACTTT.

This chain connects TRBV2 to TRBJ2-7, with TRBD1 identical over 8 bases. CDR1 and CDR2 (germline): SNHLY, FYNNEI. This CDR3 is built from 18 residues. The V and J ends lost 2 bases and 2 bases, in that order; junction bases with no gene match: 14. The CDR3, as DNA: TGTGCCAGCAGTGAACTCGGGGGACAGGCCCAAGACACCTACGAGCAGTACTTC. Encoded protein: CASSELGGQAQDTYEQYF.

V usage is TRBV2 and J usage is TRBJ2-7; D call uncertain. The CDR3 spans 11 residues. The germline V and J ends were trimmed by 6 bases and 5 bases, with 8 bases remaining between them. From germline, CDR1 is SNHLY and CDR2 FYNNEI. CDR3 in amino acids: CASRERNEQYF. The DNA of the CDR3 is TGTGCCAGCAGAGAGAGGAACGAGCAGTACTTC.

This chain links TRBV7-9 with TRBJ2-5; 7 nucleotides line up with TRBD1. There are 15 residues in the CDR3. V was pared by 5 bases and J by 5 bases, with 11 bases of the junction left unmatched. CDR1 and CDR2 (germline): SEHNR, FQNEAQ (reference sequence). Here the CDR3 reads CASSARQGEGETQYF. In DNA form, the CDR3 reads TGTGCCAGCAGCGCCCGACAGGGCGAGGGGGAGACCCAGTACTTC.

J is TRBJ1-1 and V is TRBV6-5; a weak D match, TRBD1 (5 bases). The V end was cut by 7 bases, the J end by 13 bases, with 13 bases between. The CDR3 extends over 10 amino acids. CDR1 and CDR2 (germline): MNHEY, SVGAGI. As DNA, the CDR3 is TGTGCCAGCACCGAGGGGAGGGATTTCTTT. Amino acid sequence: CASTEGRDFF.

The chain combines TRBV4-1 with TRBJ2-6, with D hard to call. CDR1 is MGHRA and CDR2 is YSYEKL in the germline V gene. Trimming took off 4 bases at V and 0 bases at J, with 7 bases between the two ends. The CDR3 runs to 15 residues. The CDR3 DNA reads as TGCGCCAGCAGCCGAGCACACTCTGGGGCCAACGTCCTGACTTTC. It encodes CASSRAHSGANVLTF.

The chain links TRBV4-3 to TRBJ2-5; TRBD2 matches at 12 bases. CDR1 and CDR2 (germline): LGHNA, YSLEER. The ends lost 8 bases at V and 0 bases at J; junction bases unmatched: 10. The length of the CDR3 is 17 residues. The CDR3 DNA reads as TGCGCCAGCCTCCTAGCGGGGGGGCATTGGTACCAAGAGACCCAGTACTTC. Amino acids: CASLLAGGHWYQETQYF.

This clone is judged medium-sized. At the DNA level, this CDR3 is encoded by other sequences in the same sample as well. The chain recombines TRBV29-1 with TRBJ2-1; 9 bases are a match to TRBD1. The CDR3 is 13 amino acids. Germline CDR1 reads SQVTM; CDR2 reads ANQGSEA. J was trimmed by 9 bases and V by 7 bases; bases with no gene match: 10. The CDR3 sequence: CSGRQGGTGEQFF. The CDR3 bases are TGCAGCGGACGACAGGGGGGCACAGGTGAGCAGTTCTTC.

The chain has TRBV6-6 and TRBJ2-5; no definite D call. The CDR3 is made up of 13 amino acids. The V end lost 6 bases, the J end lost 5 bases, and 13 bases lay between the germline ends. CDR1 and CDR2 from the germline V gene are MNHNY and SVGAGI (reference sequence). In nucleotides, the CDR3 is TGTGCCAGCAGGGACCCAACCCGGGAGACCCAGTACTTC. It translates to CASRDPTRETQYF.

The CDR3 nucleotides read TGTGCCAGCAGCTTGGGCTGGACACCCCAAGAGACCCAGTACTTC. This sequence encodes CASSLGWTPQETQYF. The chain uses TRBV5-4 and TRBJ2-5, with a weak D call TRBD1 (5 bases). This CDR3 is built from 15 residues. Germline loops: CDR1 SGHNT, CDR2 YYREEE (reference sequence). Trimming removed 0 bases at V and 1 base at J, with 10 bases between. The variable domain in full, completed from reference TRBV5-4 and TRBJ2-5, reads ETGVTQSPTHLIKTRGQQVTLRCSSQSGHNTVSWYQQALGQGPQFIFQYYREEENGRGNFPPRFSGLQFPNYSSELNVNALELDDSALYLCASSLGWTPQETQYFGPGTRLLVL.

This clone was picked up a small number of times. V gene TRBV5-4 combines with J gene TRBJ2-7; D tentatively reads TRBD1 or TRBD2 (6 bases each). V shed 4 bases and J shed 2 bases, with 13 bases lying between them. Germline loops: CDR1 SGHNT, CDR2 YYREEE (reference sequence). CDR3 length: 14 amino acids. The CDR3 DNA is TGTGCCAGCAGCGCGGGACATCCCCCCTACGAGCAGTACTTC. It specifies CASSAGHPPYEQYF.

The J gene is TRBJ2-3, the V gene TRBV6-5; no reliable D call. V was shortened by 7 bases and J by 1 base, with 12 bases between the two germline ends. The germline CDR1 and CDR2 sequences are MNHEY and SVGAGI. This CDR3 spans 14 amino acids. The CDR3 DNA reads TGTGCCAGCACCCTAAACTACCGCACAGATACGCAGTATTTT. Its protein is CASTLNYRTDTQYF.

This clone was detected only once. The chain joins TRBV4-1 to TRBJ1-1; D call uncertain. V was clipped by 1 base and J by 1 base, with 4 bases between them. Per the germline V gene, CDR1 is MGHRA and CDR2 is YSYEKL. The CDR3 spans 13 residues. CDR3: CASSQGGNTEAFF. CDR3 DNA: TGCGCCAGCAGCCAAGGGGGGAACACTGAAGCTTTCTTT.

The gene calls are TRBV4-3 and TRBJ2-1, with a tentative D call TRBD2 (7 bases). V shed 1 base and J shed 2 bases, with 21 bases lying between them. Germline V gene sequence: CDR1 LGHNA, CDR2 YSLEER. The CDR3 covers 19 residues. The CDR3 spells CASSQVGGASGTPYNEQFF. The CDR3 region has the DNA TGCGCCAGCAGCCAAGTTGGGGGGGCTAGCGGAACCCCCTACAATGAGCAGTTCTTC.